This TCR beta chain stems from a study of post-analysis software for immune sequencing data. Study summary: Courses of disease covered relapsing-remitting, secondary progressive and progressive-relapsing multiple sclerosis.

The CDR3 loop spans 14 amino acids. V was trimmed by 4 bases and J by 6 bases, leaving 13 bases between them. The germline V gene encodes CDR1 MGHDK and CDR2 SYGVNS. For this clonotype: Antigen specificity is unknown.

Presence of unique molecular identifiers characterized the TCR beta cDNA libraries. TCRdb independently ran MiXCR on the PCR reads; one entry per CDR3 protein. Among about 460,000 distinct CDR3 sequences listed, approximately 46% were seen once. Whole-study findings and limits: Significantly decreased normalized Chao1 diversity was recorded for multiple sclerosis patients relative to controls. Roughly five TRBV segments appeared more often in patients than in controls, and TRBV5-6, TRBV5-1 and TRBV20-1 were among these.

Source material: blood. The rearrangement joins TRBV25-1 to TRBJ2-1; possibly TRBD1 for D (5 bases). The sequence was collected from a girl aged 10-17 years with multiple sclerosis. Here the CDR3 reads CASSGGQEINEQFF. CDR3 nucleotide sequence: TGTGCCAGCAGTGGCGGACAAGAGATCAATGAGCAGTTCTTC. Full variable domain (outside the CDR3, taken from reference TRBV25-1 and TRBJ2-1): EADIYQTPRYLVIGTGKKITLECSQTMGHDKMYWYQQDPGMELHLIHYSYGVNSTEKGDLSSESTVSRIRTEHFPLTLESARPSHTSQYLCASSGGQEINEQFFGPGTRLTVL.